These 29 T cell receptor beta chains were all obtained from the same sample, sequenced in a study of tumor-infiltrating lymphocytes in primary liver carcinoma. A primer matching the constant region was used to make TCR beta cDNA from 500 to 650 ng of total RNA. For TCR beta, libraries were produced by three nested multiplex PCR rounds using slightly modified ARM-PCR. Two initial PCR rounds of about 10 cycles each paired TRBV1-TRBV30 forward primers with a C-beta reverse primer. TCRdb reprocessed the multiplex PCR reads with MiXCR, giving one entry per CDR3 protein. This sample yields over 35,000 distinct CDR3 sequences, of which around 70% are seen a single time; about a fifth belongs to the top ten. Both RNA and DNA were isolated together from around 20-30 mg of bulk tissue that had not been sorted. Sample: liver tumor tissue from sampling region 2. The sample's subset: tumor region T2, inferior pole. The receptor set was obtained from a man in his forties or fifties with primary liver carcinoma and hepatitis B virus infection.

This clonotype appeared many times. In DNA form, the CDR3 reads TGTGCCAGCAGACACACTAGCAGAAGCACAGATACGCAGTATTTT. Its translation: CASRHTSRSTDTQYF. The rearrangement uses TRBV28 and TRBJ2-3; perhaps TRBD2 as D (6 bases). Trimming stripped 6 bases from V and 0 bases from J, with 13 bases between. The germline CDR1 and CDR2 sequences are MDHEN and SYDVKM. The CDR3 contains 15 residues.

As to this clonotype: One end of the junction is discordant with germline, which a read error may explain. J is TRBJ2-1 and V is TRBV11-2; D ambiguous. CDR3 length equals 13 residues. CDR1 is SGHAT and CDR2 is FQNNGV in the germline V gene. The CDR3: CASNSELYNEQLF. The CDR3 DNA sequence: TGTGCCAGCAACTCAGAATTATATAATGAGCAGCTCTTC. The full variable domain, with the rest looked up from reference TRBV11-2 and TRBJ2-1, is EAGVAQSPRYKIIEKRQSVAFWCNPISGHATLYWYQQILGQGPKLLIQFQNNGVVDDSQLPKDRFSAERLKGVDSTLKIQPAKLEDSAVYLCASNSELYNEQLFGPGTRLTVL.

This clonotype qualifies as large. The gene calls are TRBV29-1 and TRBJ2-3; 10 bases are a match to TRBD1. The germline V gene has CDR1 SQVTM and CDR2 ANQGSEA. The junction had 6 bases not matched to a gene; V was cut back by 5 bases and J by 4 bases. This CDR3 spans 14 amino acids. CDR3 loop: CSVSGTGASDTQYF. DNA for the CDR3: TGCAGCGTTTCCGGGACAGGGGCGTCAGATACGCAGTATTTT.

Comments on this clonotype: At one of its ends the junction is not consistent with the germline gene, which may arise from a read error. The chain couples TRBV11-3 to TRBJ2-1; D unresolved. The CDR3 contains 14 residues. In germline, CDR1 is SGHNT, CDR2 YENEEA. The CDR3 reads CAGSLGVSNIEQFF. In DNA form, the CDR3 reads TGTGCCGGCAGCTTAGGCGTCTCGAACATTGAGCAGTTTTTC.

In the case of this clonotype: The CDR3 does not end in the conserved phenylalanine or tryptophan, so this is likely a read error. The DNA is omitted, as the CDR3 cannot be located on it reliably, and the CDR3 follows TCRdb's listing. The V gene is TRBV7-9, the J gene TRBJ2-7; TRBD1, as called in the table, went unchecked against the DNA. From its first to its last residue, the CDR3 has 15 amino acids. Germline V lookup: CDR1 SEHNR, CDR2 FQNEAQ (reference sequence). CDR3 in amino acids: CASSLDPQTSYERYL.

This clonotype has a count of ten or more. CDR3 DNA: TGTGCCAGCTCGTCGACTAGCGGGAGTACAGATACGCAGTATTTT. Translated: CASSSTSGSTDTQYF. V and J are TRBV18 and TRBJ2-3; 12 nucleotides match TRBD2. The V segment lost 6 bases and the J segment 3 bases; nucleotides outside the gene matches: 4. The germline V gene has CDR1 KGHSH and CDR2 LQKENI. The CDR3 loop spans 15 amino acids.

The chain joins TRBV6-5 to TRBJ2-2; the D gene is possibly TRBD1 (5 bases). The CDR3 is 14 residues long. Trimming stripped 7 bases from V and 7 bases from J, with 16 bases between. Germline V gene sequence: CDR1 MNHEY, CDR2 SVGAGI. The CDR3 bases are TGTGCCAGCACTCCCATAGGGGCGTGCGGGGAGCTGTTTTTT. The encoded protein is CASTPIGACGELFF.

This clonotype appeared a single time. At one boundary the junction diverges from the germline segment, which might be a read error. The gene calls are TRBV11-1 and TRBJ2-4; TRBD1 is a possible D gene (6 bases). Germline V gives CDR1 SGHAT, CDR2 FQDESV (reference sequence). This CDR3 region has 17 residues. The CDR3 sequence is CASSFPGTRGTENIHYF. Written as DNA, the CDR3 is TGTGCCAGCAGCTTTCCCGGAACTAGGGGGACCGAAAACATTCACTACTTC.

This clonotype was counted a few times. The junction departs from germline at one end; a sequencing error may be responsible. This rearrangement joins TRBV7-9 to TRBJ1-1; D might be TRBD1 (5 bases). CDR3 length equals 18 residues. CDR1 is SEHNR and CDR2 is FQNEAQ in the germline V gene (reference sequence). The CDR3 region is CASSLGQLHPGPNTEAFF. The CDR3 nucleotides read TGTGCCAGTAGCTTAGGCCAACTCCATCCGGGACCGAACACTGAAGCTTTCTTT.

As regards this clonotype: Relative to the germline gene, one junction end is altered; a read error may explain this. The rearrangement joins TRBV6-2 or TRBV6-3 to TRBJ2-6; tentatively, D is TRBD1 (6 bases). In germline, CDR1 is MNHEY, CDR2 SVGEGT. The CDR3 covers 16 residues. The CDR3: CASKGRLPSGANVLIF. DNA for the CDR3: TGTGCCAGCAAGGGCAGGTTGCCTTCAGGGGCCAACGTCCTGATCTTC.

On this clonotype: A much larger clone differs by one base, so this may be a read error. Since the CDR3 does not end with the conserved phenylalanine or tryptophan, this likely comes from a read error. The V gene is TRBV5-1, the J gene TRBJ2-2; 13 bases are a match to TRBD2. The V gene end was trimmed by 2 bases and the J gene end by 3 bases; junction bases not matched to a gene: 4. The CDR3 sequence is 17 residues long. Germline assignment: CDR1 SGHRS and CDR2 YFSETQ. The CDR3 DNA is TGCGCCAGCAGCTTCGAAACTAGCGGGAGGGACACCGGGGAGCTGTTTTCT. Amino acid sequence: CASSFETSGRDTGELFS.

Worth noting for this clonotype: Germline is not matched at one junction end, which may reflect a read error. The DNA for the CDR3 is TGTGCCAGCAGTTCACAAGCGGGAGGGCCCCATGAACAGCTCTTC. This codes for CASSSQAGGPHEQLF. The V call is TRBV12-3 or TRBV12-4, the J call TRBJ2-1; 10 bases fit TRBD2. The CDR3 has 15 residues.

The genes are TRBV14 and TRBJ1-2; unclear D gene. From germline, CDR1 is SGHDN and CDR2 FVKESK. Between the trimmed V and J ends, which lost 3 bases and 5 bases, there was a span of 13 bases. CDR3 size: 14 residues. In nucleotides, the CDR3 is TGTGCCAGCAGCCATAAGGGTGATAGATATGGCTACACCTTC. Protein sequence: CASSHKGDRYGYTF.

In regard to this clonotype: Germline is not matched at one junction end, which may reflect a read error. The chain is built from TRBV6-5 and TRBJ1-2; D gene uncertain. The CDR3 covers 13 residues. Germline V gene lookup returns CDR1 MNHEY and CDR2 SVGAGI. The CDR3 loop reads CVSGPPGSHGYTF. The CDR3 DNA is TGTGTCAGCGGCCCACCTGGGAGCCATGGCTACACCTTC.

The chain carries TRBV11-2 and TRBJ2-5; perhaps D is TRBD1 or TRBD2 (5 bases each). V was shortened by 6 bases and J by 2 bases, with 13 bases between the two germline ends. This CDR3 region has 14 residues. Germline CDR1 and CDR2: SGHAT and FQNNGV. The CDR3 DNA reads as TGTGCCAGCAGTTCTAGAGGGGAACAAGAGACCCAGTACTTC. Protein: CASSSRGEQETQYF.

As to this clonotype: The junction departs from the called germline gene at one end, perhaps through a read error. The chain combines TRBV6-1 with TRBJ2-2; no clear D gene. Germline-derived CDR1 and CDR2 are MNHNS and SASEGT. The CDR3 runs 15 residues. The DNA of the CDR3 is TGCGCCAGCAGTAAAGGGTGGCGGCTCGCCGGGGAGCTGTTTTTT. This translates into CASSKGWRLAGELFF.

This clonotype was seen repeatedly, ten times or more. The genes are TRBV28 and TRBJ2-4, with D tentatively TRBD2 (6 bases). This CDR3 spans 14 amino acids. V was shortened by 2 bases and J by 7 bases, with 12 bases between the two germline ends. From germline, CDR1 is MDHEN and CDR2 SYDVKM. CDR3 amino acids: CASSLAGGSNIQYF. The CDR3 DNA sequence: TGTGCCAGCAGTTTAGCCGGAGGGAGTAACATTCAGTACTTC.

This clonotype was picked up one time. The junction does not match germline at one end; this may be a read error. V gene TRBV11-3 combines with J gene TRBJ2-1, with D unclear. The CDR3 totals 14 residues. Germline values: CDR1 SGHNT, CDR2 YENEEA. CDR3 in DNA: TGTGTCAGCAGCTTATGGGTCAGCAACAATGAGCAATTCTTC. It translates to CVSSLWVSNNEQFF.

This clonotype was counted a single time. An end of the junction does not agree with germline; a read error may underlie this. The chain carries TRBV29-1 and TRBJ2-3; possibly TRBD1 for D (5 bases). Germline CDR1 is SQVTM and CDR2 is ANQGSEA. CDR3 length: 15 residues. CDR3 sequence reads: CSVEGRAGITDTQYF. In DNA, the CDR3 is TGCAGCGTTGAAGGCAGGGCCGGCATCACAGATACGCAGTATTTC.

The chain employs TRBV11-1 and TRBJ2-1, with TRBD2 as a possible D gene (5 bases). The V gene's germline CDR1 is SGHAT and CDR2 FQDESV (reference sequence). The CDR3 has 15 amino acids. Trimming left V 5 bases short and J 1 base short, with 12 bases between. CDR3: CASSDSSSSYNEQFF. CDR3 nucleotides: TGTGCCAGCAGCGACTCTAGCTCATCCTACAATGAGCAGTTCTTC.

A remark on this clonotype: A junction end diverges from the germline sequence, so it may reflect a read error. The rearrangement links TRBV6-2 or TRBV6-3 to TRBJ2-2; D uncertain. The CDR3 spans 12 residues. The V gene's germline CDR1 is MNHEY and CDR2 SVGEGT. CDR3 sequence: CASSSYAGELFF. In DNA, the CDR3 is TGCGCCAGCAGCTCATACGCCGGGGAGCTGTTTTTT.

This clonotype was recorded many times. The V and J genes are TRBV6-7 and TRBJ2-1; TRBD2 agrees at 9 bases. TRBV6-7 belongs to the ORF category, with a function that is uncertain. Trimming at V came to 2 bases and at J to 0 bases, leaving 11 bases not matched to a gene. The CDR3 is 19 residues long. The CDR3: CASSYPASGNFSSYNEQFF. CDR3 nucleotides: TGTGCCAGCAGTTACCCGGCTAGCGGGAATTTTAGCTCCTACAATGAGCAGTTCTTC.

Regarding this clonotype: At one boundary the junction diverges from the germline segment, which might be a read error. The chain combines TRBV6-2 or TRBV6-3 with TRBJ2-5; D is perhaps TRBD2 (6 bases). The CDR3 loop spans 11 amino acids. Germline V gives CDR1 MNHEY, CDR2 SVGEGT. CDR3: CASSCGETQNF. CDR3 nucleotide sequence: TGTGCCAGCAGTTGCGGGGAGACCCAGAACTTC.

With regard to this clonotype: One end of the junction fails to match germline, which may point to a read error. V and J are TRBV4-3 and TRBJ2-7; D uncertain. The germline V gene has CDR1 LGHNA and CDR2 YSLEER. The CDR3 length is 15 residues. CDR3 nucleotides: TGCGCCAGCAGTCAAGATTCATGGGGATCCTACGAGCAGTACTTC. Translating gives CASSQDSWGSYEQYF.

The chain carries TRBV30 and TRBJ2-3; D might be TRBD2 (6 bases). The length of the CDR3 is 14 residues. The germline V gene has CDR1 GTSNPN and CDR2 SVGIG (reference sequence). V lost 3 bases and J 4 bases, leaving 14 bases between the germline ends. This CDR3 reads CAWSGLPGPDTQYF. CDR3 sequence (DNA): TGTGCCTGGAGCGGACTACCGGGACCAGATACGCAGTATTTT.

Points on this clonotype: The conserved phenylalanine or tryptophan is not found at the CDR3 terminus, so this likely reflects a read error. The limits of the CDR3 on the DNA are not certain, so only TCRdb's listed CDR3 is given. The genes are TRBV12-3 or TRBV12-4 and TRBJ2-7. Counting both end residues, the CDR3 totals 13 amino acids. This CDR3 is CDSSLGFSYEQCL.

Of note for this clonotype: Germline and junction disagree at one end, which may indicate a read error. The rearrangement joins TRBV6-2 or TRBV6-3 to TRBJ1-1; D is unclear. CDR3 length equals 13 residues. CDR1 is MNHEY and CDR2 is SVGEGT in the germline V gene. CDR3 DNA sequence: TGTGCCAGCAGTTACTCAGGTAACATTGAAGCTTACTTT. It is translated as CASSYSGNIEAYF.

This clonotype was seen at least ten times. J is TRBJ1-1 and V is TRBV11-2; D call uncertain. The V gene's germline CDR1 is SGHAT and CDR2 FQNNGV. The CDR3 consists of 15 residues. Trimming removed 5 bases from V and 5 bases from J, with 18 bases in between. CDR3 amino acids: CASSPPIGEGTEAFF. CDR3 bases: TGTGCCAGCAGCCCTCCGATAGGTGAAGGGACTGAAGCTTTCTTT. The full variable domain, its missing parts supplied by reference TRBV11-2 and TRBJ1-1, is EAGVAQSPRYKIIEKRQSVAFWCNPISGHATLYWYQQILGQGPKLLIQFQNNGVVDDSQLPKDRFSAERLKGVDSTLKIQPAKLEDSAVYLCASSPPIGEGTEAFFGQGTRLTVV.

Concerning this clonotype: At one end, the junction sequence differs from germline, possibly due to a read error. This chain uses TRBV11-2 with TRBJ1-2, with a possible D match to TRBD1 (5 bases). Per the germline V gene, CDR1 is SGHAT and CDR2 is FQNNGV. The CDR3 length is 13 residues. This chain's CDR3 is CASSSNPGEDYAF. In DNA, the CDR3 is TGTGCCAGTAGCTCTAACCCGGGGGAAGACTACGCCTTC.